The clone carrying this T cell receptor beta chain was seen once. Per the original data handling: Amplification from reference gene primers served as the basis for estimated nucleated cell counts. The method was immunoSEQ multiplex PCR; TCRdb's version includes in-frame clones alone and lacks a portion of them. Clone size and the V and J calls come from that table; the DNA yielded D and trimming. The sample yields fewer than 35,000 clones, around 87% seen once. This entry belongs to a study of blood T cell repertoires in COVID-19. About the study: The United States, Italy and Spain supplied acute and convalescent COVID-19 samples. From T cells, B-cell-depleted T cells, or PBMCs came the material, which was cDNA or gDNA.

Per the germline V gene, CDR1 is MNHEY and CDR2 is SVGEGT. Trimming shortened V by 5 bases and J by 4 bases, and 13 bases separated the two germline ends. CDR3 length: 14 amino acids. The receptor was derived from a man in his sixties with active COVID-19. The sequenced sample was peripheral blood. The chain has TRBV6-2 or TRBV6-3 and TRBJ2-3; tentative D call: TRBD2 (5 bases). CDR3 nucleotides: TGTGCCAGCAGTAGGAGTGGGAGCGCAGATACGCAGTATTTT. Translated: CASSRSGSADTQYF.